This T cell receptor beta chain was observed in a study of metastatic and nonmetastatic thyroid tumors. The study, taken as a whole, reports: Reported TCR beta diversity, measured in blood and tumor, was significantly higher for malignant thyroid tumors than for benign nodules.

Remarks on this clone: Its target is unknown.

Every patient underwent thyroid surgery untreated. Germline V gives CDR1 SGHAT, CDR2 FQNNGV. The V and J ends lost 2 bases and 3 bases, in that order; junction bases with no gene match: 3. The CDR3 totals 15 residues. TCRdb called clones again from the PCR reads with MiXCR. The sample yields some 41,000 clones, approximately 3% seen once. The clonotype was recovered from a female donor with papillary thyroid cancer or a benign thyroid nodule (not recorded which). Some clones in this sample may be carry-over from other donors' samples. The chain is built from TRBV11-2 and TRBJ1-3, with 8 bases aligning to TRBD1. The sequenced sample consisted of blood. The CDR3 region has the DNA TGTGCCAGCAGCTTACAGGGGGCCGTTGGAAACACCATATATTTT. Its translation is CASSLQGAVGNTIYF. Full variable domain (rest looked up from reference TRBV11-2 and TRBJ1-3): EAGVAQSPRYKIIEKRQSVAFWCNPISGHATLYWYQQILGQGPKLLIQFQNNGVVDDSQLPKDRFSAERLKGVDSTLKIQPAKLEDSAVYLCASSLQGAVGNTIYFGEGSWLTVV.